This entry describes one T cell receptor beta chain. Its antigen specificity is not known. No base quality information exists; no much larger clone differs at one position. In Seattle, one collaborating source enrolled patients while the infection was active and tracked those patients longitudinally over the course of disease. Whole blood was collected in K2EDTA tubes by collaborating institutions according to the institutions' own protocols. For TCRbeta analysis, collaborators shipped samples as frozen whole blood, isolated PBMCs, or DNA extracted from either of those sample types. TCRbeta CDR3 regions were amplified from genomic DNA using the immunoSEQ Assay, a bias-controlled multiplex PCR. On the authors' methods: The number of nucleated cells in each sample was estimated by amplification of reference gene primers within the assay. To quantify the absolute abundance of each unique TCRbeta CDR3 rearrangement, sequence reads were collapsed and filtered. Productive Simpson clonality was computed per sample as the square root of Simpson's diversity index over productive rearrangements. TCRdb limited this immuneACCESS table to in-frame rearrangements with V and J called. A share of clones is missing; checked studies link under half to unresolved V genes, and the rest is unexplained. D and trimming were read from the DNA, whereas the V and J calls and clone size are those reported in that table. The sample table records approximately 270,000 clones; 84% of these occur just once. Around a sixth of the sample rests with the top ten.

At the junction V is shortened by 2 bases and J by 3 bases; bases outside the gene matches: 5. As encoded in the germline V gene (reference sequence), CDR1 is MNHNY while CDR2 is SVGAGI. CDR3 length: 16 amino acids, cysteine to phenylalanine. The sequence is cut down to CDR3 DNA, 48 bases in frame from base 1. This specimen belongs to a study of blood T cell repertoires in COVID-19 (dated by TCRdb to about 2020). With regard to the full study: Samples covering the acute and convalescent phases of COVID-19 were provided by collaborators in the United States, Italy and Spain. A freely available public database, intended as a resource for researchers studying the immune response to SARS-CoV-2, is where the repertoires were released. The material from the prospective study consisted of cDNA or gDNA derived from T cells, B-cell-depleted T cells, or PBMCs. Samples were obtained from the ongoing ImmuneRACE study (first 160 participants) and from approximately 1,200 subjects provided by 6 global collaborators. Subjects who had been exposed to COVID-19, were actively infected with it, or had recovered from it provided the deeply sampled blood TCRbeta repertoires that made up the dataset. Where HLA class I and class II types were available, the types were taken from metadata supplied by the sample provider, not from assay-based typing. The sample metadata nearly always contained a de-identified subject ID, COVID-19 status, age in years and sex. On the study overall, not on this receptor specifically: How much clinical and demographic metadata was included differed by source and by participant, and the metadata was provided uncurated.

The sequence came from a person aged 65 to 85 with COVID-19, enrolled during active disease. The specimen was peripheral blood. This sequence uses TRBV6-6 and TRBJ1-4, with 8 bases matching TRBD1. In nucleotides, the sequence is TGTGCCAGCAGTTACGGACAGGGTCTAGCTAATGAAAAACTGTTTTTT. Translated, it gives CASSYGQGLANEKLFF.